The 17 T cell receptor beta chains in this list originate from one sample, sequenced in a study of shared clonotypes between healthy human individuals. Data came from immunoSEQ multiplex PCR; TCRdb stores just in-frame clones and leaves some out. This table holds about 190,000 clones, about 68% found once. The sequencing sample was made of memory CD4+ T cells sorted from blood. Subset here: CD45RA-negative fraction. These receptors were taken from a young man in good health.

V and J are TRBV5-4 and TRBJ2-7; 11 bases are shared with TRBD2. The V gene's germline CDR1 is SGHNT and CDR2 YYREEE (reference sequence). Trimming at V came to 4 bases and at J to 6 bases, leaving 6 bases not matched to a gene. This CDR3 is built from 14 residues. CDR3 in DNA: TGTGCCAGCAGCCTCACTAGCGGGAGAGGCGAGCAGTACTTC. Translation: CASSLTSGRGEQYF.

In its sample, this clone was seen a few times. V gene TRBV5-1 combines with J gene TRBJ2-1, with 10 bases matching TRBD2. The germline gives CDR1 SGHRS, CDR2 YFSETQ. The CDR3 runs 14 residues. V was pared by 6 bases and J by 8 bases, with 8 bases of the junction left unmatched. In DNA, the CDR3 is TGCGCCAGCAAGGAGGCTAGCGGGAGCGATGAGCAGTTCTTC. It is translated as CASKEASGSDEQFF. Full variable domain (rest looked up from reference TRBV5-1 and TRBJ2-1): KAGVTQTPRYLIKTRGQQVTLSCSPISGHRSVSWYQQTPGQGLQFLFEYFSETQRNKGNFPGRFSGRQFSNSRSEMNVSTLELGDSALYLCASKEASGSDEQFFGPGTRLTVL.

The table lists this clone with a few counts. The chain carries TRBV28 and TRBJ2-1, with 9 positions matching TRBD2. CDR3 length: 13 amino acids. Trimming took 8 bases from V and 3 from J; bases not matched to a gene: 2. Germline V gene lookup returns CDR1 MDHEN and CDR2 SYDVKM. In DNA form, the CDR3 reads TGTGCCAGCGGGACTAGCATCTACAATGAGCAGTTCTTC. Protein product: CASGTSIYNEQFF.

Regarding this clone: Other DNA sequences in this sample translate to the same CDR3. This rearrangement joins TRBV7-2 to TRBJ2-3; D unresolved. Germline-derived CDR1 and CDR2 are SGHTA and FQGNSA. The CDR3 runs to 13 residues. V lost 5 bases to trimming and J lost 1 base, with 7 bases between them. CDR3 region: CASSPRGTDTQYF. In DNA, the CDR3 is TGTGCCAGCAGCCCCCGCGGCACAGATACGCAGTATTTT.

This clone has just a few counts. The rearrangement links TRBV28 to TRBJ1-1; D gene ambiguous. The CDR3 is 10 amino acids. Trimming shortened V by 4 bases and J by 11 bases, and 8 bases separated the two germline ends. The V gene's germline CDR1 is MDHEN and CDR2 SYDVKM. The DNA of the CDR3 is TGTGCCAGCAGTTCGAGAGGCGCTTTCTTT. It codes for CASSSRGAFF. The variable domain in full, with the rest retrieved from reference TRBV28 and TRBJ1-1, is DVKVTQSSRYLVKRTGEKVFLECVQDMDHENMFWYRQDPGLGLRLIYFSYDVKMKEKGDIPEGYSVSREKKERFSLILESASTNQTSMYLCASSSRGAFFGQGTRLTVV.

This chain uses TRBV5-8 with TRBJ2-4; D is possibly TRBD2 (6 bases). Trimming removed 3 bases from V and 9 bases from J, with 13 bases in between. The CDR3 extends over 13 amino acids. Germline lookup yields CDR1 SGHTS and CDR2 YDEGEE. The CDR3 reads CASSSGEFSIQYF. In DNA form, the CDR3 reads TGTGCCAGCAGCTCGGGGGAGTTCAGCATTCAGTACTTC.

The chain links TRBV11-3 to TRBJ2-7, with 7 bases that match TRBD1. The ends lost 5 bases at V and 0 bases at J; junction bases unmatched: 1. The germline V gene has CDR1 SGHNT and CDR2 YENEEA. The CDR3 is 13 amino acids. The CDR3 here is CASSPGGSYEQYF. The CDR3 DNA sequence: TGTGCCAGCAGCCCAGGGGGCTCCTACGAGCAGTACTTC.

The chain employs TRBV18 and TRBJ2-3; TRBD2 matches 10 bases. The CDR3 is 17 residues long. Trimming took 0 bases from V and 0 from J; bases not matched to a gene: 3. The germline CDR1 and CDR2 sequences are KGHSH and LQKENI. As DNA, the CDR3 is TGTGCCAGCTCACCACCGGGACTAGCGACTAGCACAGATACGCAGTATTTT. Translated: CASSPPGLATSTDTQYF.

This clone appeared many times. V is TRBV9 and J is TRBJ2-1; D perhaps matches TRBD2 (6 bases). From germline, CDR1 is SGDLS and CDR2 YYNGEE. V lost 4 bases and J lost 4, with 18 bases in between. The CDR3 runs 16 residues. The CDR3 DNA reads TGTGCCAGCAGCCCCCGGGGAGGACTAAGGTACAATGAGCAGTTCTTC. Protein: CASSPRGGLRYNEQFF.

There are a few counts of this clone. This chain connects TRBV6-6 to TRBJ2-3; D is uncertain. This CDR3 is 12 amino acids long. Germline V gene sequence: CDR1 MNHNY, CDR2 SVGAGI (reference sequence). Trimming cost V 8 bases and J 1 base, with 7 bases left between them. The CDR3 sequence is CASGRGTDTQYF. The CDR3 nucleotides are TGTGCCAGCGGGCGAGGCACAGATACGCAGTATTTT.

The genes are TRBV6-1 and TRBJ2-3; no reliable D call. With 8 bases removed from V and 1 base from J, the gap between germline ends came to 13 bases. Germline V gene data show CDR1 as MNHNS and CDR2 as SASEGT. This CDR3 is built from 14 residues. The CDR3: CASQTPAGTDTQYF. DNA for the CDR3: TGTGCCAGCCAGACCCCAGCAGGCACAGATACGCAGTATTTT.

In this sample, this clone turned up many times. The DNA for the CDR3 is TGTGCCAGCAGCTTGGGGCAGGTCTACAATGAGCAGTTCTTC. This codes for CASSLGQVYNEQFF. This sequence joins TRBV5-4 and TRBJ2-1; D remains unclear. This CDR3 spans 14 amino acids. Germline CDR1 reads SGHNT; CDR2 reads YYREEE (reference sequence). Trimming left V 0 bases short and J 3 bases short, with 7 bases between.

V usage is TRBV28 and J usage is TRBJ1-3; 7 nucleotides match TRBD1. Germline CDR1 and CDR2: MDHEN and SYDVKM. Trimming cost V 10 bases and J 1 base; bases outside gene matches: 7. There are 14 residues in the CDR3. CDR3 bases: TGTGCCACCACGGGACAGAGATCTGGAAACACCATATATTTT. Amino acids: CATTGQRSGNTIYF.

The chain has TRBV27 and TRBJ2-2, with D tentatively TRBD2 (6 bases). Trimming removed 4 bases from V and 2 bases from J, with 11 bases in between. The CDR3 runs to 15 residues. Per the germline V gene, CDR1 is MNHEY and CDR2 is SMNVEV (reference sequence). The CDR3 nucleotides are TGTGCCAGCAGTTCTGCGGGAAGAAACACCGGGGAGCTGTTTTTT. Its protein is CASSSAGRNTGELFF.

The rearrangement joins TRBV11-3 to TRBJ2-7; 8 bases match TRBD2. Germline CDR1 and CDR2: SGHNT and YENEEA. The CDR3 sequence is 13 residues long. With 5 bases clipped from V and 6 bases from J, the junction kept 6 bases outside the gene matches. The CDR3 region is CASSPQTSAEQYF. The CDR3 nucleotides are TGTGCCAGCAGCCCACAGACTAGCGCCGAGCAGTACTTC. Using reference TRBV11-3 and TRBJ2-7 for the parts outside the CDR3, the full variable domain is EAGVVQSPRYKIIEKKQPVAFWCNPISGHNTLYWYLQNLGQGPELLIRYENEEAVDDSQLPKDRFSAERLKGVDSTLKIQPAELGDSAVYLCASSPQTSAEQYFGPGTRLTVT.

The gene calls are TRBV11-2 and TRBJ2-7; D may be TRBD2 (6 bases). V dropped 5 bases and J dropped 3 bases, with 17 bases sitting between them. The germline V gene encodes CDR1 SGHAT and CDR2 FQNNGV. The CDR3 sequence is 15 residues long. Written as DNA, the CDR3 is TGTGCCAGCAGCCAAACCGGGACTCCAAACTACGAGCAGTACTTC. Encoded protein: CASSQTGTPNYEQYF.

A few counts support this clone. The rearrangement uses TRBV6-5 and TRBJ2-1; tentative D call: TRBD2 (6 bases). Trimming stripped 6 bases from V and 9 bases from J, with 18 bases between. From germline, CDR1 is MNHEY and CDR2 SVGAGI. The CDR3 runs to 14 residues. The CDR3 DNA reads TGTGCCAGCAGCGCATTAGCGGCCAATCCTGAGCAGTTCTTC. Translated: CASSALAANPEQFF.